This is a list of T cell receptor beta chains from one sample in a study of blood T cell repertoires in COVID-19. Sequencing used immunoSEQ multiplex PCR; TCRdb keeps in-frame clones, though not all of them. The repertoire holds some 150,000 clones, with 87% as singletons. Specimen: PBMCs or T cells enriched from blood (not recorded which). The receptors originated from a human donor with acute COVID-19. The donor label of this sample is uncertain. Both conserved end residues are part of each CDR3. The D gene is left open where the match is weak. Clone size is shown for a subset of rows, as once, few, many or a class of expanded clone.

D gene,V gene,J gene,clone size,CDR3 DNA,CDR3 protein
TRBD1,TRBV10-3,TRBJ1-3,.,TGTGCCATCAGTGTGGCCGGGACAGCAGGAAACACCATATATTTT,CAISVAGTAGNTIYF
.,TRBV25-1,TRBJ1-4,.,TGTGCCAACCATCCGGGGAGAACTAATGAAAAACTGTTTTTT,CANHPGRTNEKLFF
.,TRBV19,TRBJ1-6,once,TGTGCCAGTAGTATGCAGGGTATCCATTCACCCCTCCACTTT,CASSMQGIHSPLHF
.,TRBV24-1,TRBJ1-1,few,TGTGCCACCAGCTCCCCGGGGAACACTGAAGCTTTCTTT,CATSSPGNTEAFF
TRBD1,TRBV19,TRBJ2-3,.,TGTGCCAGTAGTCGGACAGGGGGAGAAAAGTCGATTGAGTATTTT,CASSRTGGEKSIEYF
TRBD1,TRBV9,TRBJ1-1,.,TGTGCCAGCAGCTTGCTGACAGGGGACACTGAAGCTTTCTTT,CASSLLTGDTEAFF
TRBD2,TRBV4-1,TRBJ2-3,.,TGCGCCAGCAGCCAGGCAAGACTAGCGGGGGGTCGCACAGATACGCAGTATTTT,CASSQARLAGGRTDTQYF
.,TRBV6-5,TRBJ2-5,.,TGTGCCAGCAGGAGCAGGGGCCAAGAGACCCAGTACTTC,CASRSRGQETQYF
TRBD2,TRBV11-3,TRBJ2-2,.,TGTGCCAGCAGCTGGGGGGGACTAGCCTTGACCGGGGAGCTGTTTTTT,CASSWGGLALTGELFF
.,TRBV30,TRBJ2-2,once,TGTGCCTGGAGGCCGACAGCGTGGATGAACACCGGGGAGCTGTTTTTT,CAWRPTAWMNTGELFF
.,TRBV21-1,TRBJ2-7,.,TGTGCCAGCAGCAAATCTAGCGGGGGGCCTCTCCACTACGAGCAGTACTTC,CASSKSSGGPLHYEQYF
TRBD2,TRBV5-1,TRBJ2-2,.,TGCGCCAGCAGCCCGACTAGCGGGGGTGCCGGGGAGCTGTTTTTT,CASSPTSGGAGELFF
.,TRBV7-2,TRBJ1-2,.,TGTGCCAGCAGCCCCTTACCAGGGGCTCTCTATGGCTACACCTTC,CASSPLPGALYGYTF
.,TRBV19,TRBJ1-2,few,TGTGCCAGTAGTATAGATGGAGCCAGGGTTGGTGGCTACACCTTC,CASSIDGARVGGYTF
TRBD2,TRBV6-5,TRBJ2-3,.,TGTGCCAGCAGTCCGCAGCGGGGTGGCACAGATACGCAGTATTTT,CASSPQRGGTDTQYF
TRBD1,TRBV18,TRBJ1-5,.,TGTGCCAGCTCGGTGGACAGGGCTGGACAGCCCCAGCATTTT,CASSVDRAGQPQHF
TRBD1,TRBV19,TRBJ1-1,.,TGTGCCAGTAGTATCTGGGACAGTGAAGCTTTCTTT,CASSIWDSEAFF
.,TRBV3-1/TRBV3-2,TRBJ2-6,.,TGTGCCAGCAGCCAAGATTCGGCTCCGGGACACTACTTCTCTGGGGCCAACGTCCTGACTTTC,CASSQDSAPGHYFSGANVLTF
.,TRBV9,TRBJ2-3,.,TGTGCCAGCAGCGTAGGGTCTTTAGCCTTAGATACGCAGTATTTT,CASSVGSLALDTQYF
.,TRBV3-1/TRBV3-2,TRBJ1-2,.,TGTGCCAGCAGCCAAGTGGACTGGGGTGGCTACACCTTC,CASSQVDWGGYTF
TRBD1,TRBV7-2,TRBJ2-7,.,TGTGCCAGCAGGCGCGCCGGGACAGGGGGCGGGGAGCAGTACTTC,CASRRAGTGGGEQYF
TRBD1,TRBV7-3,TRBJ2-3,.,TGTGCCAGCAGCCCCGGGACAGGGAGAACAGATACGCAGTATTTT,CASSPGTGRTDTQYF
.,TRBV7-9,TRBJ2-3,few,TGTGCCAGCAGCTTAGCCCTCGGGGGGCTCACAGATACGCAGTATTTT,CASSLALGGLTDTQYF
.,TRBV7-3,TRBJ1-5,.,TGTGCCAGCAGCTTATTGGGCGGGGGCCAGCCCCAGCATTTT,CASSLLGGGQPQHF
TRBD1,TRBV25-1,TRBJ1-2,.,TGTGCCAGCAGTGACGCCTCCCGGACAGGGCTCTATGGCTACACCTTC,CASSDASRTGLYGYTF
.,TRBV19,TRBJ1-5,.,TGTGCCAGTTCCTATGACTATAGCAATCAGCCCCAGCATTTT,CASSYDYSNQPQHF
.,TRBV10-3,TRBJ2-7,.,TGTGCCATCAGTGAGTCGACTTGGGAGCAGTACTTC,CAISESTWEQYF
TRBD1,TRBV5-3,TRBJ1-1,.,TGTGCCAGAAGCTCGCTAGGGACAGCTGAAGCTTTCTTT,CARSSLGTAEAFF
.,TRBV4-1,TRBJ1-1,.,TGCGCCAGCAGCCAAGAGCGAGGGACTGAAGCTTTCTTT,CASSQERGTEAFF
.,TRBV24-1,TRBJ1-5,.,TGTGCCACCAGTGACGGGACAAATCAGCCCCAGCATTTT,CATSDGTNQPQHF
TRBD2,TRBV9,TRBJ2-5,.,TGTGCCAGCAGCGAGGGTTCCGTAGCGGGGGGCCAGGAGACCCAGTACTTC,CASSEGSVAGGQETQYF
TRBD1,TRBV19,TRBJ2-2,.,TGTGCCAGTATAAGGACAGGGGGCGCGAACGGGGAGCTGTTTTTT,CASIRTGGANGELFF
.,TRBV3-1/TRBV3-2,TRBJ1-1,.,TGTGCCAGCAGCCAAGGAGGGCGCGGGGGTGAAGCTTTCTTT,CASSQGGRGGEAFF
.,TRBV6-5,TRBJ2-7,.,TGTGCCAGCAGTTACTCTCGCAGATTCCACGAGCAGTACTTC,CASSYSRRFHEQYF
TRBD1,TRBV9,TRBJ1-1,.,TGTGCCAGCAGCGGGGGACAGGGGAACACTGAAGCTTTCTTT,CASSGGQGNTEAFF
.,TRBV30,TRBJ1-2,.,TGTGCCTGGAGTGTACGGGGAGGGTGGGGCTACACCTTC,CAWSVRGGWGYTF
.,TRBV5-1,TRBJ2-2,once,TGCGCCAGCAGCTTACAGGCGAACACCGGGGAGCTGTTTTTT,CASSLQANTGELFF